Below, 7 T cell receptor beta chains from the same sample are listed, as sequenced in a study of cytomegalovirus exposure and HLA in healthy donors. PCR used 60 Vbeta primers and 13 Jbeta primers. Profiling relied on immunoSEQ multiplex PCR, and the TCRdb table lists in-frame clones only, not all of them. This sample has some 180,000 clones; 70% to 85% occur once, and the top ten carry 3.7%. Input material: PBMCs. Source of these receptors: an older woman in good health and CMV-seropositive.

This clone was detected once. J is TRBJ2-7 and V is TRBV29-1; 7 bases agree with TRBD2. J was trimmed by 1 base and V by 3 bases; bases with no gene match: 6. The CDR3 runs 14 residues. CDR1 is SQVTM and CDR2 is ANQGSEA in the germline V gene. CDR3 loop: CSVDVASGSYEQYF. DNA for the CDR3: TGCAGCGTTGACGTGGCTAGCGGATCCTACGAGCAGTACTTC.

This clone has just a few counts. CDR3 residues: CASSGTGGARGANVLTF. The CDR3 DNA reads TGTGCCAGCAGTGGGACAGGGGGAGCCCGCGGGGCCAACGTCCTGACTTTC. This rearrangement joins TRBV2 to TRBJ2-6; 10 positions match TRBD1. The germline V gene encodes CDR1 SNHLY and CDR2 FYNNEI. The CDR3 extends over 17 amino acids. Trimming removed 4 bases from V and 4 bases from J; junction bases left unmatched: 7.

The rearrangement uses TRBV2 and TRBJ1-6; D gene ambiguous. The CDR3 consists of 14 residues. Germline V CDR1 and CDR2: SNHLY, FYNNEI. V was pared by 8 bases and J by 7 bases, with 15 bases between. The CDR3 loop is CASRYLNANSPLHF. The CDR3 nucleotides are TGTGCCAGCCGCTATCTGAACGCCAATTCACCCCTCCACTTT.

V and J are TRBV11-3 and TRBJ1-2; weak D call: TRBD1 (5 bases). Germline V lookup: CDR1 SGHNT, CDR2 YENEEA. Trimming took off 7 bases at V and 6 bases at J, with 15 bases between the two ends. The CDR3 contains 13 residues. In DNA form, the CDR3 reads TGTGCCAGCACCAGAACCCAGGGAAATGGCTACACCTTC. Protein sequence: CASTRTQGNGYTF. The complete variable domain, with remaining parts taken from reference TRBV11-3 and TRBJ1-2, reads EAGVVQSPRYKIIEKKQPVAFWCNPISGHNTLYWYLQNLGQGPELLIRYENEEAVDDSQLPKDRFSAERLKGVDSTLKIQPAELGDSAVYLCASTRTQGNGYTFGSGTRLTVV.

The V call is TRBV4-1, the J call TRBJ1-2; 7 nucleotides agree with TRBD1. V lost 7 bases and J lost 3; bases outside the gene matches: 8. Per the germline V gene, CDR1 is MGHRA and CDR2 is YSYEKL. The CDR3 consists of 14 residues. CDR3 loop: CASTASTGHYGYTF. CDR3 nucleotides: TGCGCCAGCACCGCGTCGACAGGGCACTATGGCTACACCTTC.

The V and J genes are TRBV5-1 and TRBJ2-2; 8 nucleotides agree with TRBD1. The CDR3 consists of 17 residues. Germline CDR1 and CDR2: SGHRS and YFSETQ. J gave up 8 bases and V 2 bases, and 14 bases lay outside the gene matches. CDR3 in amino acids: CASSLGQGATPGGELFF. The CDR3 DNA follows: TGCGCCAGCAGCTTAGGACAGGGAGCGACTCCCGGGGGGGAGCTGTTTTTT.

The gene calls are TRBV30 and TRBJ2-3, with D hard to call. V was cut by 5 bases and J by 6 bases, with 15 bases left in between. CDR3 length equals 13 residues. Germline values: CDR1 GTSNPN, CDR2 SVGIG (reference sequence). The CDR3 region is CAWAPLSRDTQYF. The CDR3 DNA follows: TGTGCCTGGGCCCCCCTTTCGCGGGATACGCAGTATTTT. Using reference TRBV30 and TRBJ2-3 for the parts outside the CDR3, the full variable domain is SQTIHQWPATLVQPVGSPLSLECTVEGTSNPNLYWYRQAAGRGLQLLFYSVGIGQISSEVPQNLSASRPQDRQFILSSKKLLLSDSGFYLCAWAPLSRDTQYFGPGTRLTVL.